Here is one TCR beta chain with its context. In the original analysis: The authors estimated nucleated cell counts from reference gene primer amplification. Assay: immunoSEQ multiplex PCR; the TCRdb copy retains only in-frame clones and omits some. For V, J and clone size, that table is used; D and trimming come from the DNA. Of tens of thousands of clones listed, over 65% were seen once; the top ten hold approximately 15%. This specimen comes from a study of blood T cell repertoires in COVID-19. Overall study context: Sites across the United States, Italy and Spain contributed samples from acute and convalescent COVID-19. PBMCs, B-cell-depleted T cells, or T cells were the source of the cDNA or gDNA that made up the material.

In germline, CDR1 is MDHEN, CDR2 SYDVKM. V was cut by 5 bases and J by 4 bases, with 9 bases left in between. The CDR3 has 12 residues. The chain combines TRBV28 with TRBJ2-7, with D possibly matching TRBD1 (6 bases). The source of this sequence is a woman aged 65 to 85 with acute or convalescent COVID-19. The material sequenced was peripheral blood. This CDR3 reads CASSQTGYEQYV. The CDR3 bases are TGTGCCAGCAGTCAGACAGGATACGAGCAGTACGTC.